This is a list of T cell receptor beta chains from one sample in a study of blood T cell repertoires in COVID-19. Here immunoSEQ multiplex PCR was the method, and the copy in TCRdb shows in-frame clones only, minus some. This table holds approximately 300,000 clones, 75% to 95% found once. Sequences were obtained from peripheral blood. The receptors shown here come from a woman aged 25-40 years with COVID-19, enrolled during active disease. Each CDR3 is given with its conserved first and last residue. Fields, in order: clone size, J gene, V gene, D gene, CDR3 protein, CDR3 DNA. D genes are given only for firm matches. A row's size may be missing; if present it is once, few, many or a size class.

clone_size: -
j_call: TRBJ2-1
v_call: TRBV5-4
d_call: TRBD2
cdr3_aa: CASSILAGGNEQFF
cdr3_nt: TGTGCCAGCAGTATACTAGCGGGAGGGAATGAGCAGTTCTTC

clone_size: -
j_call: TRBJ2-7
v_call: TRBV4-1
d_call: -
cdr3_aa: CASSQERTGEQYF
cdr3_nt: TGCGCCAGCAGCCAAGAACGGACTGGCGAGCAGTACTTC

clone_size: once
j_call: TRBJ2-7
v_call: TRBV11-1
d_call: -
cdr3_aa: CASSLGAGVDEQYF
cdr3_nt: TGTGCCAGCAGCTTAGGCGCAGGGGTCGACGAGCAGTACTTC

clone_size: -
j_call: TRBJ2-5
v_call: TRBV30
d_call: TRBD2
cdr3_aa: CAWSVGLAGVETQYF
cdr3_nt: TGTGCCTGGAGTGTAGGACTAGCGGGAGTAGAGACCCAGTACTTC

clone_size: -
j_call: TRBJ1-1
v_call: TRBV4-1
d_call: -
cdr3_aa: CASSQGGQNTEAFF
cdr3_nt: TGCGCCAGCAGCCAAGGCGGACAGAACACTGAAGCTTTCTTT

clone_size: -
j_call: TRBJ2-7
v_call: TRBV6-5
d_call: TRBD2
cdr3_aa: CASRPSGRSYEQYF
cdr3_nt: TGTGCCAGCAGACCTAGCGGGAGGTCATACGAGCAGTACTTC

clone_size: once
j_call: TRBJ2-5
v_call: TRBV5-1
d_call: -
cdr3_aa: CASSVEPFTGTRETQYF
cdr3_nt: TGCGCCAGCAGCGTGGAGCCTTTTACAGGGACCAGGGAGACCCAGTACTTC

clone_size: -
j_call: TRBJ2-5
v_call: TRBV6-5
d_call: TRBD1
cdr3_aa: CASSYETGGQETQYF
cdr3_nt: TGTGCCAGCAGTTACGAGACAGGGGGCCAAGAGACCCAGTACTTC

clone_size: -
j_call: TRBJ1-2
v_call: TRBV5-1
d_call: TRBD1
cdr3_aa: CASSSETGYGYTF
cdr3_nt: TGCGCCAGCAGCTCCGAGACAGGGTATGGCTACACCTTC

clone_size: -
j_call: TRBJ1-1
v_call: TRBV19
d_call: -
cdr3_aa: CASSGPAGNTEAFF
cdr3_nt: TGTGCCAGTAGTGGGCCCGCTGGGAACACTGAAGCTTTCTTT

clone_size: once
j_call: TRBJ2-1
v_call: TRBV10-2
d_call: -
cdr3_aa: CASSESLALNEQFF
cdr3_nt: TGCGCCAGCAGTGAGTCTCTAGCGCTGAATGAGCAGTTCTTC

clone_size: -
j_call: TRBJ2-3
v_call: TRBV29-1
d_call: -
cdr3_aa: CSASIELSTDTQYF
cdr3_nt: TGCAGCGCCTCAATAGAGCTAAGCACAGATACGCAGTATTTT

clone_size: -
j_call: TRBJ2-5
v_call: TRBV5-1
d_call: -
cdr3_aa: CASSLQTDQAETQYF
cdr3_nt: TGCGCCAGCAGCTTGCAGACTGACCAAGCGGAGACCCAGTACTTC

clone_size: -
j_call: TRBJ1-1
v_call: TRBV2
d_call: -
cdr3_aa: CASSRSTLNTEAFF
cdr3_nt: TGTGCCAGCAGTAGGAGCACCCTGAACACTGAAGCTTTCTTT

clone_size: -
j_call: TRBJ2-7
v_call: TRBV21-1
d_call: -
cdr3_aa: CASSKGGKGGYEQYF
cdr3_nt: TGTGCCAGCAGCAAAGGGGGAAAAGGGGGCTACGAGCAGTACTTC

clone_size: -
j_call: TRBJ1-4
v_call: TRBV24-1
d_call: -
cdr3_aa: CATSEPGAGTNEKLFF
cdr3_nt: TGTGCCACCAGTGAGCCAGGGGCGGGAACTAATGAAAAACTGTTTTTT

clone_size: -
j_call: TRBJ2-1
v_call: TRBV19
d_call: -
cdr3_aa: CASSMARRNEQFF
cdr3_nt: TGTGCCAGTAGTATGGCCCGCAGGAATGAGCAGTTCTTC

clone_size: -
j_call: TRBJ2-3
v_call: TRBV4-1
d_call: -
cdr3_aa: CASSQEVGSSDTQYF
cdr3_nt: TGCGCCAGCAGCCAAGAGGTCGGGTCGTCAGATACGCAGTATTTT

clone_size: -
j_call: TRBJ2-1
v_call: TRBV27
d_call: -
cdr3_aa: CASKVGVNEQFF
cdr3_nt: TGTGCCAGCAAGGTGGGCGTCAATGAGCAGTTCTTC

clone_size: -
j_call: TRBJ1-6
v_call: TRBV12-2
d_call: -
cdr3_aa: CASRPRGDREWCGNSPLHF
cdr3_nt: TGTGCAAGTCGCCCTAGAGGGGACAGGGAATGGTGCGGTAATTCACCCCTCCACTTT

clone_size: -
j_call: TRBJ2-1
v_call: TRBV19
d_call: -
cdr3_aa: CASRAENYNEQFF
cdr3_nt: TGTGCCAGTAGGGCGGAGAACTACAATGAGCAGTTCTTC

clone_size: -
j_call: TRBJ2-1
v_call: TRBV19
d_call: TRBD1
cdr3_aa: CASSERTGPYNEQFF
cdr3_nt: TGTGCCAGTAGCGAAAGGACAGGGCCCTACAATGAGCAGTTCTTC

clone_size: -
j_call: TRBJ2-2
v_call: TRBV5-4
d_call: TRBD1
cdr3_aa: CASSPGGFGQGAGELFF
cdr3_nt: TGTGCCAGCAGCCCTGGTGGGTTCGGACAGGGGGCCGGGGAGCTGTTTTTT

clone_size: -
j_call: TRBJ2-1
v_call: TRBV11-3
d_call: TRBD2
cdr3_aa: CASSSFNGAGVNEQFF
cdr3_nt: TGTGCCAGCAGCTCCTTCAATGGGGCGGGAGTCAATGAGCAGTTCTTC

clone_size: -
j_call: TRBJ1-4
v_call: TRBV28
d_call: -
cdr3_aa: CASSLQSIEEKLFF
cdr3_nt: TGTGCCAGCAGTTTACAATCTATAGAGGAAAAACTGTTTTTT

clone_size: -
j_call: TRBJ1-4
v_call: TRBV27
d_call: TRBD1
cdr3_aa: CASSSHRGTNEKLFF
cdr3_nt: TGTGCCAGCAGTTCTCACAGGGGGACTAATGAAAAACTGTTTTTT

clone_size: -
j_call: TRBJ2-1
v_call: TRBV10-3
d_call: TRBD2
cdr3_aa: CATSGRVEVGNEQFF
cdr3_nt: TGTGCAACCAGCGGGAGAGTGGAGGTTGGCAATGAGCAGTTCTTC